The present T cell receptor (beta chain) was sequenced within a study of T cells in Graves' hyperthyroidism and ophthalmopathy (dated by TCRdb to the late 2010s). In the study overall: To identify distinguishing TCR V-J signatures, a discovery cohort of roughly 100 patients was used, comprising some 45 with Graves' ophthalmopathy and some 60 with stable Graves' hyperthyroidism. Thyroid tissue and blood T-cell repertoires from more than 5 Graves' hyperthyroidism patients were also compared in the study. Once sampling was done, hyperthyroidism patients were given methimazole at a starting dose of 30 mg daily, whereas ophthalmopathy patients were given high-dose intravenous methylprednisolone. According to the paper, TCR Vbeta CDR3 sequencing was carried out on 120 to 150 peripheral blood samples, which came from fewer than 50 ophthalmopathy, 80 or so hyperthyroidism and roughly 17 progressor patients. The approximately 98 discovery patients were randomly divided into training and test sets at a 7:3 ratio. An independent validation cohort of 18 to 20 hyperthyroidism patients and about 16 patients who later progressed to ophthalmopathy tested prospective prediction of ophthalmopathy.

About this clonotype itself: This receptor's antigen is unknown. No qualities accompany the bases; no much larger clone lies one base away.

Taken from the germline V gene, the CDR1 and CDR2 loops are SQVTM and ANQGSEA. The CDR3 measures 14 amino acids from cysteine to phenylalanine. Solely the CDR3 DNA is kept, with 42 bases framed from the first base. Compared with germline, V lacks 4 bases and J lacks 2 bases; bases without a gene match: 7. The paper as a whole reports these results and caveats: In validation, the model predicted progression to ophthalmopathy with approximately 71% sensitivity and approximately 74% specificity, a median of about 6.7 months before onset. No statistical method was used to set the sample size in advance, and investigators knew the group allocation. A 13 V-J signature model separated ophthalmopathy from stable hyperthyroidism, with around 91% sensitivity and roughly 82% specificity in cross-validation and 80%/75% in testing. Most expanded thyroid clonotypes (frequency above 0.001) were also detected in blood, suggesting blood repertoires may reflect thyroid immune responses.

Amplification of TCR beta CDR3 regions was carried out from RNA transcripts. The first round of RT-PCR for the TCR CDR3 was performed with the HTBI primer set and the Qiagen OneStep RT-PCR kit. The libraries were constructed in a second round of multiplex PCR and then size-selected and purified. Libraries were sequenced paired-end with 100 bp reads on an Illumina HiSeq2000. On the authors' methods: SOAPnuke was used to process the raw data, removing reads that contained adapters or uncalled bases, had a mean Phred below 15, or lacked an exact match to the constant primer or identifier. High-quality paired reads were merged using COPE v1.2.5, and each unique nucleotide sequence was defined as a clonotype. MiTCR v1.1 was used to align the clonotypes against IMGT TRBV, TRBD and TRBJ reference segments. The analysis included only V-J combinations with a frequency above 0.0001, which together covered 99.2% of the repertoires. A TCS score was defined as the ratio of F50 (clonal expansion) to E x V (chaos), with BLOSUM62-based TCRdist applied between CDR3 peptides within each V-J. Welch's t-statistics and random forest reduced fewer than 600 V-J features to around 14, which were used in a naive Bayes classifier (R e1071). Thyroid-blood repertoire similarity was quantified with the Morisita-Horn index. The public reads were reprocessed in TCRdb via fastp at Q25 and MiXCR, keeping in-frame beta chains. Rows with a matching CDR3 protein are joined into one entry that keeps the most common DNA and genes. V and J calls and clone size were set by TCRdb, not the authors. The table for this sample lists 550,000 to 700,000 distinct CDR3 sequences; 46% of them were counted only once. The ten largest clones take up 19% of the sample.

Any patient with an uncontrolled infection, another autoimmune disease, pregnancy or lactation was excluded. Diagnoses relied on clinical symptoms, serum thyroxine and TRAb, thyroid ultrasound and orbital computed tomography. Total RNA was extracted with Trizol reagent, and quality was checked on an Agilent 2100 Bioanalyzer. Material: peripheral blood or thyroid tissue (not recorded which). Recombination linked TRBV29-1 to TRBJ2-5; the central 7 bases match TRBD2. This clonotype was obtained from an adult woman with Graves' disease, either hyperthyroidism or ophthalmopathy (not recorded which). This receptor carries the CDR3 CSVALADNQETQYF. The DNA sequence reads TGCAGCGTTGCCCTAGCGGATAATCAAGAGACCCAGTACTTC.